These 26 T cell receptor beta chains were all obtained from the same sample, sequenced in a study of cytomegalovirus exposure and HLA in healthy donors. Using immunoSEQ multiplex PCR, the repertoire was profiled, and TCRdb retains in-frame clones only, with some absent. The sample yields 220,000 or so clones, over 75% seen once. What was sequenced was PBMCs. The receptor source for this set is a young woman in good health and CMV-seropositive.

This rearrangement joins TRBV5-1 to TRBJ2-2; 8 bases are a match to TRBD2. The V gene end was trimmed by 4 bases and the J gene end by 6 bases; junction bases not matched to a gene: 5. Germline assignment: CDR1 SGHRS and CDR2 YFSETQ. The CDR3 runs to 14 residues. The CDR3 DNA reads TGCGCCAGCAGCCCTTGGACTAGCCCCGGGGAGCTGTTTTTT. Translation: CASSPWTSPGELFF. The full variable domain, its missing parts supplied by reference TRBV5-1 and TRBJ2-2, is KAGVTQTPRYLIKTRGQQVTLSCSPISGHRSVSWYQQTPGQGLQFLFEYFSETQRNKGNFPGRFSGRQFSNSRSEMNVSTLELGDSALYLCASSPWTSPGELFFGEGSRLTVL.

This chain joins TRBV28 and TRBJ1-2; D is undetermined. The CDR3 is made up of 12 amino acids. CDR1 is MDHEN, CDR2 SYDVKM, per germline. V lost 0 bases, J lost 6 bases, and 5 bases lay in between. CDR3 sequence: CASSLWADGYTF. CDR3 bases: TGTGCCAGCAGTTTATGGGCGGATGGCTACACCTTC.

The rearrangement links TRBV10-1 to TRBJ2-2, with 11 bases lining up with TRBD1. Trimming removed 9 bases from V and 5 bases from J; junction bases left unmatched: 5. Germline V CDR1 and CDR2: WNHNN, SYGVQD (reference sequence). The CDR3 contains 14 residues. CDR3 residues: CARPGQGGTGELFF. The CDR3 DNA is TGCGCCAGGCCGGGACAGGGGGGAACCGGGGAGCTGTTTTTT.

This clone was observed once. V is TRBV6-5 and J is TRBJ1-2; TRBD1 might be the D (5 bases). Germline loops: CDR1 MNHEY, CDR2 SVGAGI. The V end lost 3 bases, the J end lost 4 bases, and 9 bases lay between the germline ends. The CDR3 consists of 13 residues. CDR3 bases: TGTGCCAGCAGTTATGGGGGGGTCTATGGCTACACCTTC. Translation gives CASSYGGVYGYTF.

The rearrangement links TRBV5-6 to TRBJ2-7; D is possibly TRBD1 (6 bases). Looked up from germline, CDR1 is SGHDT and CDR2 is YYEEEE. Trimming left V 2 bases short and J 7 bases short, with 16 bases between. The CDR3 contains 14 residues. CDR3 region: CASSFRQVVGEQYF. The CDR3 bases are TGTGCCAGCAGCTTCCGACAGGTTGTGGGAGAGCAGTACTTC. Full variable domain (rest looked up from reference TRBV5-6 and TRBJ2-7): DAGVTQSPTHLIKTRGQQVTLRCSPKSGHDTVSWYQQALGQGPQFIFQYYEEEERQRGNFPDRFSGHQFPNYSSELNVNALLLGDSALYLCASSFRQVVGEQYFGPGTRLTVT.

The chain has TRBV6-5 and TRBJ2-2, with a possible D match to TRBD2 (7 bases). The germline V gene encodes CDR1 MNHEY and CDR2 SVGAGI. The CDR3 spans 16 residues. V lost 0 bases, J lost 6 bases, and 14 bases lay in between. The CDR3 region is CASSYSRGGGAGELFF. CDR3 nucleotides: TGTGCCAGCAGTTACTCGAGAGGGGGAGGGGCCGGGGAGCTGTTTTTT.

The chain links TRBV27 to TRBJ2-1, with 9 bases aligning to TRBD1. CDR1 is MNHEY and CDR2 is SMNVEV in the germline V gene (reference sequence). Trimming removed 6 bases from V and 5 bases from J; junction bases left unmatched: 14. CDR3 length equals 17 residues. CDR3 protein: CASSYEIGTGTNNEQFF. For the CDR3, the DNA is TGTGCCAGCAGCTACGAAATAGGGACAGGGACCAACAATGAGCAGTTCTTC.

The chain combines TRBV5-1 with TRBJ2-5, with D perhaps TRBD1 (6 bases). Germline V gives CDR1 SGHRS, CDR2 YFSETQ. V was cut by 6 bases and J by 5 bases, with 20 bases left in between. CDR3 size: 15 residues. This CDR3 reads CASILAIPDRETQYF. Written as DNA, the CDR3 is TGCGCCAGCATCCTGGCCATCCCTGACAGGGAGACCCAGTACTTC.

The rearrangement links TRBV6-5 to TRBJ2-2; TRBD2 aligns across 15 bases. J gave up 6 bases and V 5 bases, and 1 base lay outside the gene matches. The CDR3 covers 15 residues. Germline lookup yields CDR1 MNHEY and CDR2 SVGAGI. CDR3 sequence: CASSGLAGGPGELFF. CDR3 nucleotides: TGTGCCAGCAGTGGACTAGCGGGAGGGCCCGGGGAGCTGTTTTTT.

The J gene is TRBJ1-2, the V gene TRBV10-3; a weak D match, TRBD1 (6 bases). Germline CDR1 and CDR2: ENHRY and SYGVKD. This CDR3 spans 15 amino acids. V lost 1 base to trimming and J lost 3 bases, with 12 bases between them. CDR3: CAISEFTGNDYGYTF. CDR3 DNA sequence: TGTGCCATCAGTGAGTTTACAGGGAACGACTATGGCTACACCTTC.

The chain joins TRBV27 to TRBJ2-1; TRBD2 aligns across 14 bases. Losses at the gene ends were 3 bases for V and 5 bases for J; bases not matched to a gene: 9. Germline assignment: CDR1 MNHEY and CDR2 SMNVEV (reference sequence). This CDR3 has 18 amino acids. Written as DNA, the CDR3 is TGTGCCAGCAGTTTCCCACCCCGGACTAGCGGGAGGCACAATGAGCAGTTCTTC. Translated: CASSFPPRTSGRHNEQFF.

This chain uses TRBV5-6 with TRBJ2-1; 10 bases agree with TRBD2. The V gene's germline CDR1 is SGHDT and CDR2 YYEEEE. The CDR3 contains 15 residues. Germline trimming cut 1 base from V and 8 bases from J; bases unmatched to any gene: 6. CDR3 protein: CASSLRVAGGDEQFF. The CDR3 DNA reads as TGTGCCAGCAGCTTGAGAGTAGCGGGAGGCGATGAGCAGTTCTTC. The full variable domain, with the rest looked up from reference TRBV5-6 and TRBJ2-1, is DAGVTQSPTHLIKTRGQQVTLRCSPKSGHDTVSWYQQALGQGPQFIFQYYEEEERQRGNFPDRFSGHQFPNYSSELNVNALLLGDSALYLCASSLRVAGGDEQFFGPGTRLTVL.

The gene calls are TRBV2 and TRBJ2-1, with a weak D call TRBD1 (6 bases). Trimming pared 6 bases from V and 0 bases from J, leaving 9 bases between. The CDR3 contains 14 residues. The V gene's germline CDR1 is SNHLY and CDR2 FYNNEI. CDR3 residues: CASSGQSSYNEQFF. DNA of the CDR3: TGTGCCAGCAGCGGACAGAGCTCCTACAATGAGCAGTTCTTC.

J is TRBJ2-1 and V is TRBV19; a possible D gene is TRBD1 (6 bases). Germline values: CDR1 LNHDA, CDR2 SQIVND (reference sequence). The CDR3 loop spans 13 amino acids. V was shortened by 5 bases and J by 8 bases, with 13 bases between the two germline ends. CDR3: CASSPFYRDEQFF. Written as DNA, the CDR3 is TGTGCCAGTAGTCCCTTTTACAGGGATGAGCAGTTCTTC.

This sequence joins TRBV7-8 and TRBJ2-7; TRBD1 matches 7 bases. Trimming removed 5 bases from V and 2 bases from J; junction bases left unmatched: 18. CDR3 length: 18 residues. Germline CDR1 reads SGHVS; CDR2 reads FQNEAQ. The CDR3 region is CASSLSSLFRDSAYEQYF. The CDR3 DNA reads as TGTGCCAGCAGCCTATCCAGTCTATTTAGGGACAGCGCCTACGAGCAGTACTTC.

CDR3 protein: CASSLVARSDNEQFF. The CDR3 DNA reads TGTGCCAGCAGCTTAGTGGCTAGATCTGACAATGAGCAGTTCTTC. The gene calls are TRBV7-6 and TRBJ2-1; D call uncertain. The V end lost 1 base, the J end lost 5 bases, and 12 bases lay between the germline ends. This CDR3 contains 15 residues. CDR1 and CDR2 from the germline V gene are SGHVS and FNYEAQ. Supplemented by reference TRBV7-6 and TRBJ2-1, the full variable domain reads GAGVSQSPRYKVTKRGQDVALRCDPISGHVSLYWYRQALGQGPEFLTYFNYEAQQDKSGLPNDRFSAERPEGSISTLTIQRTEQRDSAMYRCASSLVARSDNEQFFGPGTRLTVL.

V gene TRBV27 combines with J gene TRBJ1-1; D possibly corresponds to TRBD1 (5 bases). Trimming left V 5 bases short and J 5 bases short, with 12 bases between. Germline V gene lookup returns CDR1 MNHEY and CDR2 SMNVEV (reference sequence). The length of the CDR3 is 13 residues. CDR3 loop: CASSGNSGTEAFF. The DNA of the CDR3 is TGTGCCAGCAGTGGGAACTCAGGGACTGAAGCTTTCTTT.

The V gene is TRBV7-9, the J gene TRBJ2-7; D possibly corresponds to TRBD1 (7 bases). This CDR3 is built from 13 residues. Germline assignment: CDR1 SEHNR and CDR2 FQNEAQ (reference sequence). Trimming took off 4 bases at V and 5 bases at J, with 12 bases between the two ends. The CDR3 coding sequence is TGTGCCAGCAGCTCCCCAGGGGGGCACGAGCAGTACTTC. This translates into CASSSPGGHEQYF.

The V call is TRBV28, the J call TRBJ2-6; possible D gene TRBD1, 8 bases. The ends were cut back, 6 bases at V and 3 bases at J, with 15 bases in the middle. The CDR3 loop spans 16 amino acids. Germline CDR1 is MDHEN and CDR2 is SYDVKM. Here the CDR3 DNA reads TGTGCCAGCAGAAAGACAGGGGAGGGTGGGGCCAACGTCCTGACTTTC. Its translation is CASRKTGEGGANVLTF.

In its sample, this clone was seen once. The genes are TRBV28 and TRBJ1-1; D remains ambiguous. V shed 8 bases and J shed 1 base, with 14 bases lying between them. Per the germline V gene, CDR1 is MDHEN and CDR2 is SYDVKM. CDR3 length equals 14 residues. The CDR3 DNA reads TGTGCCAGCGTCGCAACGGGGAGGAACACTGAAGCTTTCTTT. Amino acid sequence: CASVATGRNTEAFF.

V gene TRBV2 combines with J gene TRBJ1-3, with TRBD1 identical over 8 bases. V lost 6 bases to trimming and J lost 2 bases; unmatched junction nucleotides: 6. CDR1 is SNHLY and CDR2 is FYNNEI in the germline V gene. CDR3 size: 15 residues. The DNA for the CDR3 is TGTGCCAGCAGCGAACAGGGGGGAACTGGAAACACCATATATTTT. Translation gives CASSEQGGTGNTIYF.

The chain joins TRBV5-4 to TRBJ2-7; a possible D gene is TRBD2 (5 bases). V shed 4 bases and J shed 4 bases, with 18 bases lying between them. CDR3 size: 15 residues. The germline V gene has CDR1 SGHNT and CDR2 YYREEE (reference sequence). DNA of the CDR3: TGTGCCAGCAGCCCGGGTGGCAGCGGATCTTACGAGCAGTACTTC. This gives the protein CASSPGGSGSYEQYF.

This clone has just one count. The chain uses TRBV28 and TRBJ1-1; no definite D call. V was cut by 6 bases and J by 3 bases, with 14 bases left in between. CDR1 and CDR2 from the germline V gene are MDHEN and SYDVKM. The CDR3 is 14 residues long. CDR3 protein: CASSPPQRDTEAFF. CDR3 in DNA: TGTGCCAGCAGCCCTCCGCAGCGTGACACTGAAGCTTTCTTT.

The CDR3 spells CSVDRDRGYTEAFF. The DNA for the CDR3 is TGCAGCGTGGACCGGGACAGGGGGTACACTGAAGCTTTCTTT. V usage is TRBV29-1 and J usage is TRBJ1-1; 11 nucleotides agree with TRBD1. Losses at the gene ends were 6 bases for V and 3 bases for J; bases not matched to a gene: 6. CDR3 length equals 14 residues. CDR1 is SQVTM and CDR2 is ANQGSEA in the germline V gene.

The gene calls are TRBV5-1 and TRBJ1-4; a weak D match, TRBD1 (6 bases). The CDR3 length is 19 residues. The V end was cut by 4 bases, the J end by 5 bases, with 27 bases between. In germline, CDR1 is SGHRS, CDR2 YFSETQ. The CDR3 loop is CASSPSLLGQIGLNEKLFF. In DNA form, the CDR3 reads TGCGCCAGCAGCCCCTCACTATTGGGACAAATTGGGCTCAATGAAAAACTGTTTTTT.

Concerning this clone itself: This specimen includes other DNA sequences encoding the same CDR3. The chain links TRBV5-1 to TRBJ2-7; tentative D call: TRBD1 (5 bases). CDR1 and CDR2 (germline): SGHRS, YFSETQ. This CDR3 has 14 residues. Trimming removed 2 bases at V and 0 bases at J, with 9 bases between. As DNA, the CDR3 is TGCGCCAGCAGCTTTCAGGGATCCTCCTACGAGCAGTACTTC. It translates to CASSFQGSSYEQYF.